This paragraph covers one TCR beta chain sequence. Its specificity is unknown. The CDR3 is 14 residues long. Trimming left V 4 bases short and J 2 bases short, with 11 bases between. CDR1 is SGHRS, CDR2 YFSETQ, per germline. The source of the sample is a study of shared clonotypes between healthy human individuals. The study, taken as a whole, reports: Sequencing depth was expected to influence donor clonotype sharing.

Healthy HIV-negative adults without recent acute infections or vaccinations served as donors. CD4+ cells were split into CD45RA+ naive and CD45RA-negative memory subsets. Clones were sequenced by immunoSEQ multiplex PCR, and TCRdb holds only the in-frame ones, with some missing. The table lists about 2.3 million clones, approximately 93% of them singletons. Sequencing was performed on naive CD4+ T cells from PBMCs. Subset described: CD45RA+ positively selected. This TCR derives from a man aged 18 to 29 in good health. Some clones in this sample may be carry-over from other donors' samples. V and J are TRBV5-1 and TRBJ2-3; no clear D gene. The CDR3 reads CASSERNPTDTQYF. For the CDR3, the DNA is TGCGCCAGCAGCGAGAGGAACCCCACAGATACGCAGTATTTT.